A single sample is the source of the 13 T cell receptor beta chains below, sequenced in a study of OX40 agonist ivuxolimab in advanced cancers. This table comes from immunoSEQ multiplex PCR, and its TCRdb copy is limited to in-frame clones, with some not included. The sample lists fewer than 85,000 clones, 60% to 80% occurring once. Sequenced material: CD4+ or CD8+ T cells sorted from blood, taken in a trial of the OX40 agonist ivuxolimab. Receptors originate from an adult with an advanced solid tumor such as melanoma, head and neck, liver or kidney cancer.

The chain uses TRBV19 and TRBJ2-7; D may be TRBD2 (5 bases). The CDR3 spans 16 residues. V lost 0 bases to trimming and J lost 7 bases, with 19 bases between them. The germline CDR1 and CDR2 sequences are LNHDA and SQIVND (reference sequence). The CDR3, as DNA: TGTGCCAGTAGTATAGACTTTTCCGTGGGAGCTAGAGAGCAGTACTTC. This encodes CASSIDFSVGAREQYF.

The chain is built from TRBV14 and TRBJ1-6; the D is unclear. This CDR3 is built from 14 residues. V gave up 1 base and J gave up 8 bases, with 9 bases separating them. In germline, CDR1 is SGHDN, CDR2 FVKESK. CDR3 loop: CASSQGFLYSPLHF. CDR3 bases: TGTGCCAGCAGCCAAGGGTTCCTCTATTCACCCCTCCACTTT.

This sequence joins TRBV30 and TRBJ1-5, with a possible D match to TRBD1 (5 bases). The germline V gene has CDR1 GTSNPN and CDR2 SVGIG (reference sequence). This CDR3 spans 14 amino acids. Trimming stripped 3 bases from V and 3 bases from J, with 12 bases between. Here the CDR3 reads CAWRGGDPNQPQHF. The CDR3 DNA follows: TGTGCCTGGAGGGGAGGGGACCCCAATCAGCCCCAGCATTTT.

The chain has TRBV14 and TRBJ1-4; unclear D gene. The length of the CDR3 is 16 residues. Trimming removed 4 bases at V and 8 bases at J, with 20 bases between. Germline-derived CDR1 and CDR2 are SGHDN and FVKESK. DNA of the CDR3: TGTGCCAGCAGCCCGACCGGGTGGGCTAGATCCGAAAAACTGTTTTTT. Translating gives CASSPTGWARSEKLFF.

The chain employs TRBV10-3 and TRBJ1-5; D gene ambiguous. Trimming pared 0 bases from V and 0 bases from J, leaving 12 bases between. Germline V gene sequence: CDR1 ENHRY, CDR2 SYGVKD. This CDR3 is 17 amino acids long. CDR3 DNA: TGTGCCATCAGTGAGTCCGGGAGACGGAATAGCAATCAGCCCCAGCATTTT. Translating it yields CAISESGRRNSNQPQHF.

V gene TRBV5-1 combines with J gene TRBJ1-1, with D uncertain. This CDR3 is 17 amino acids long. Trimming removed 0 bases from V and 0 bases from J, with 15 bases in between. CDR1 is SGHRS and CDR2 is YFSETQ in the germline V gene. CDR3 residues: CASSLAGVEYMNTEAFF. In DNA, the CDR3 is TGCGCCAGCAGCTTGGCCGGCGTAGAGTATATGAACACTGAAGCTTTCTTT.

This clone was counted between two and nine times. The rearrangement joins TRBV10-2 to TRBJ1-4; TRBD1 might be the D (6 bases). V was shortened by 3 bases and J by 8 bases, with 10 bases between the two germline ends. This CDR3 spans 13 amino acids. The germline CDR1 and CDR2 sequences are WSHSY and SAAADI. The CDR3 DNA sequence: TGCGCCAGCAGTGAAGTAACAGGGGAAAAACTGTTTTTT. This encodes CASSEVTGEKLFF.

The chain combines TRBV7-9 with TRBJ2-1; 10 bases match TRBD2. Germline CDR1 reads SEHNR; CDR2 reads FQNEAQ (reference sequence). This CDR3 is 15 amino acids long. V shed 6 bases and J 3 bases; nucleotides not matched to a gene: 5. In DNA form, the CDR3 reads TGTGCCAGCAGAGCTAGCGGGAGTGTCTACAATGAGCAGTTCTTC. It encodes CASRASGSVYNEQFF.

CDR3 sequence: CASSLAVSHSYEQYF. The CDR3 nucleotides are TGTGCCAGCAGCTTAGCGGTCTCTCATAGCTACGAGCAGTACTTC. The chain uses TRBV7-2 and TRBJ2-7; no clear D. This CDR3 is 15 amino acids long. The V gene's germline CDR1 is SGHTA and CDR2 FQGNSA. V was cut by 0 bases and J by 3 bases, with 12 bases left in between.

This clone has more than one count but fewer than ten. V is TRBV19 and J is TRBJ2-4; 7 bases align to TRBD1. The trim removed 5 bases at V and 7 bases at J, leaving 5 bases unmatched. The CDR3 covers 13 residues. Germline CDR1 reads LNHDA; CDR2 reads SQIVND (reference sequence). The CDR3 coding sequence is TGTGCCAGTAGTTCGACGACAGGGAACATTCAGTACTTC. It encodes CASSSTTGNIQYF. Drawing the rest from reference TRBV19 and TRBJ2-4, the complete variable domain is DGGITQSPKYLFRKEGQNVTLSCEQNLNHDAMYWYRQDPGQGLRLIYYSQIVNDFQKGDIAEGYSVSREKKESFPLTVTSAQKNPTAFYLCASSSTTGNIQYFGAGTRLSVL.

The chain carries TRBV11-2 and TRBJ2-7; TRBD1 aligns across 7 bases. This CDR3 has 14 amino acids. Germline V lookup: CDR1 SGHAT, CDR2 FQNNGV. The ends lost 1 base at V and 5 bases at J; junction bases unmatched: 5. CDR3 residues: CASSLGLTGDEQYF. The CDR3 nucleotides are TGTGCCAGCAGCTTAGGGCTTACAGGGGACGAGCAGTACTTC.

The gene calls are TRBV11-1 and TRBJ2-7; 7 nucleotides align to TRBD1. This CDR3 comprises 15 residues. V was pared by 0 bases and J by 2 bases, with 4 bases of the junction left unmatched. The V gene's germline CDR1 is SGHAT and CDR2 FQDESV (reference sequence). DNA of the CDR3: TGTGCCAGCAGCTTAGCCGGGACAGAGACCTACGAGCAGTACTTC. Amino acids: CASSLAGTETYEQYF.

V gene TRBV7-9 combines with J gene TRBJ1-6; D uncertain. In germline, CDR1 is SEHNR, CDR2 FQNEAQ (reference sequence). This CDR3 comprises 14 residues. V lost 3 bases to trimming and J lost 9 bases, with 12 bases between them. The CDR3 sequence: CASSLFSAGSPLHF. CDR3 sequence (DNA): TGTGCCAGCAGCTTGTTTTCGGCGGGTTCACCCCTCCACTTT.